Detailed here is one T cell receptor beta chain. The sample originates from a study of blood T cell repertoires in COVID-19. Study information: Nucleic acid was either cDNA or gDNA, and it came from T cells, B-cell-depleted T cells, or PBMCs.

After removal of 5 bases from V and 1 base from J, the junction contained 7 bases not matched to a gene. The CDR3 totals 16 residues. The V gene's germline CDR1 is SGHTA and CDR2 FQGTGA. Allocation to cohorts depended on clinical history reported by the participants. TCRdb's table, derived via immunoSEQ multiplex PCR, lists solely in-frame clones and lacks some. The sample has 210,000 or so clones, more than 75% seen once. The sample was PBMCs or T cells enriched from blood (not recorded which). The chain employs TRBV7-3 and TRBJ2-2; 7 bases match TRBD2. The receptor was isolated from a man aged 25 to 40 with acute COVID-19. The CDR3 spells CASSQRAGVNTGELFF. The CDR3 bases are TGTGCCAGCAGCCAACGGGCGGGGGTGAACACCGGGGAGCTGTTTTTT.